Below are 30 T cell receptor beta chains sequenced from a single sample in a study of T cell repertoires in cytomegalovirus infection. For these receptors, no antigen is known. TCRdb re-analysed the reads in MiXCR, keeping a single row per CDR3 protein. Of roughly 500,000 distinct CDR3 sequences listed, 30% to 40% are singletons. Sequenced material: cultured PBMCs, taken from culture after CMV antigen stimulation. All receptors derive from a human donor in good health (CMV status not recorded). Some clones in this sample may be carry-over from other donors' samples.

CDR3 DNA sequence: TGTGCCAGCAGCAGGGACTATCCCAATGAGCAGTTCTTC. Translated, it gives CASSRDYPNEQFF. The chain couples TRBV7-2 to TRBJ2-1; 7 bases align to TRBD2. V shed 5 bases and J 6 bases; nucleotides not matched to a gene: 4. Germline CDR1 is SGHTA and CDR2 is FQGNSA. This CDR3 has 13 amino acids.

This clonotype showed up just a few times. CDR3 DNA: TGTGCCAGTAGACTCGACAGGTCAACTAATGAAAAACTGTTTTTT. This sequence encodes CASRLDRSTNEKLFF. The chain is built from TRBV19 and TRBJ1-4, with D possibly TRBD1 on 6 matching bases. V was shortened by 6 bases and J by 0 bases, with 11 bases between the two germline ends. Per the germline V gene, CDR1 is LNHDA and CDR2 is SQIVND (reference sequence). This CDR3 contains 15 residues.

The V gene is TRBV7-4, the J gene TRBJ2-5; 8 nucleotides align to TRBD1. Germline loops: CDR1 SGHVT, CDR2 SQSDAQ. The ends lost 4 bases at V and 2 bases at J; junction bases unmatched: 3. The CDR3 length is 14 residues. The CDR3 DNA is TGTGCCAGCAGCTGGGACAGGCAGCAAGAGACCCAGTACTTC. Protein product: CASSWDRQQETQYF.

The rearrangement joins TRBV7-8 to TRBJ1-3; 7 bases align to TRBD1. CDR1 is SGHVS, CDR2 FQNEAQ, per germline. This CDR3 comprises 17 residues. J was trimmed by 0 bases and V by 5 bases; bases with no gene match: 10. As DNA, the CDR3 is TGTGCCAGCAGCCTGACAGGGAATGGCTACTCTGGAAACACCATATATTTT. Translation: CASSLTGNGYSGNTIYF.

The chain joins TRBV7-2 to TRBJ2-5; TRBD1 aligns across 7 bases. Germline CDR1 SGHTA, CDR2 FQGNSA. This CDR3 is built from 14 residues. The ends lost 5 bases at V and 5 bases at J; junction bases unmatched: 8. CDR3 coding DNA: TGTGCCAGCAGCGGCAGACAGGGATTGGAGACCCAGTACTTC. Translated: CASSGRQGLETQYF.

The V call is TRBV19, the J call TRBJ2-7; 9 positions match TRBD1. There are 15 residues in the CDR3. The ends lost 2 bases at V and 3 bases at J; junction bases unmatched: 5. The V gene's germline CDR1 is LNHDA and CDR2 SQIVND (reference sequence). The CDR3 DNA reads TGTGCCAGTAGTATAACCGGGACAGGGTTCTACGAGCAGTACTTC. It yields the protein CASSITGTGFYEQYF.

In DNA form, the CDR3 reads TGTGCCAGCAGCAGTCTTTTGGGGAGGCACGTAGATACGCAGTATTTT. Translated, it gives CASSSLLGRHVDTQYF. The rearrangement links TRBV7-4 to TRBJ2-3, with D perhaps matching TRBD2 (6 bases). The CDR3 has 16 amino acids. Germline V gene data show CDR1 as SGHVT and CDR2 as SQSDAQ. With 5 bases removed from V and 5 bases from J, the gap between germline ends came to 20 bases.

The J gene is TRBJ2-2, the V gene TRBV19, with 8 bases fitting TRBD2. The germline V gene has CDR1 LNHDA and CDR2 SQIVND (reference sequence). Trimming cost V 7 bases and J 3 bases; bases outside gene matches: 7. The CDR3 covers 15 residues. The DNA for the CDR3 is TGTGCCAGTAACATCCTACTAGCGGACACCGGGGAGCTGTTTTTT. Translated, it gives CASNILLADTGELFF.

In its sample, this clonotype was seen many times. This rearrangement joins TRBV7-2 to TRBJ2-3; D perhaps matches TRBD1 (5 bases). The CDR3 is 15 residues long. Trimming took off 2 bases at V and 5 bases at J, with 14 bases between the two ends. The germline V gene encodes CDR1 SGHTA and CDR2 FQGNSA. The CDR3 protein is CASSLLGQGVDTQYF. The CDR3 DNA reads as TGTGCCAGCAGCTTACTTGGTCAGGGCGTAGATACGCAGTATTTT.

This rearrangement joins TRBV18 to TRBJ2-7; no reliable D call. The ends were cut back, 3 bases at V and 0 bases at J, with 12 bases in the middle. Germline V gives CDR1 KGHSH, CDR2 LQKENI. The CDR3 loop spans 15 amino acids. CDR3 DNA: TGTGCCAGCTCACCCCTACCCTGGGGCTCCTACGAGCAGTACTTC. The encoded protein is CASSPLPWGSYEQYF. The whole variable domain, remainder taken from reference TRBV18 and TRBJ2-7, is NAGVMQNPRHLVRRRGQEARLRCSPMKGHSHVYWYRQLPEEGLKFMVYLQKENIIDESGMPKERFSAEFPKEGPSILRIQQVVRGDSAAYFCASSPLPWGSYEQYFGPGTRLTVT.

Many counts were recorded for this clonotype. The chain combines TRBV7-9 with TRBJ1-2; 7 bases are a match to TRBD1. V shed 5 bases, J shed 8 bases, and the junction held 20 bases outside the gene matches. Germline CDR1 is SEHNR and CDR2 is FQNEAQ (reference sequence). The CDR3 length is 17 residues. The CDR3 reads CASSPGGNSGTVGGYTF. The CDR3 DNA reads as TGTGCCAGCAGCCCCGGGGGCAACTCCGGGACAGTCGGCGGCTACACCTTC.

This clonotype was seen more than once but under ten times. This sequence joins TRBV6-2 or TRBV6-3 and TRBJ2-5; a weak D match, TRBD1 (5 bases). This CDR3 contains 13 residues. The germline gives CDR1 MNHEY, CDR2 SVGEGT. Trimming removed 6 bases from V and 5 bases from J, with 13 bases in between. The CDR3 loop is CASSSQGQETQYF. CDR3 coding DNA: TGTGCCAGCAGCTCCCAGGGCCAGGAGACCCAGTACTTC.

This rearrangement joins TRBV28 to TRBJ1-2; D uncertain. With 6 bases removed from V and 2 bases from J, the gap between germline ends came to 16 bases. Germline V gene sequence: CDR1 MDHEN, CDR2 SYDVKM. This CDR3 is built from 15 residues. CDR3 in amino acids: CASSPAGAGNYGYTF. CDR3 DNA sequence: TGTGCCAGCAGCCCAGCAGGAGCCGGGAACTATGGCTACACCTTC.

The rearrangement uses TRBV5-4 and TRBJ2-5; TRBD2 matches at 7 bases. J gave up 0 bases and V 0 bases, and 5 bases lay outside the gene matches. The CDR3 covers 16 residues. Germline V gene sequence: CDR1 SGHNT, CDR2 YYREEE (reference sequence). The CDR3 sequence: CASSLAREAYQETQYF. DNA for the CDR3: TGTGCCAGCAGCTTGGCTCGGGAGGCCTACCAAGAGACCCAGTACTTC.

CDR3 sequence (DNA): TGTGCCAGCAGTAAGAGTGGAAACGAGCAGTACGTC. The encoded protein is CASSKSGNEQYV. This chain connects TRBV13 to TRBJ2-7; D is ambiguous. The V and J ends lost 6 bases and 5 bases respectively, with 11 bases between them. This CDR3 is 12 amino acids long. Germline V lookup: CDR1 PRHDT, CDR2 FYEKMQ (reference sequence).

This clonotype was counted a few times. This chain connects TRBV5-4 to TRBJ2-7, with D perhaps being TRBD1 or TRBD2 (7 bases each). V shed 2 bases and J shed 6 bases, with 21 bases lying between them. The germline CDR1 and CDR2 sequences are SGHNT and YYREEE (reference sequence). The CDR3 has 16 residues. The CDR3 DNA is TGTGCCAGCAGCTTATCCGGGACAGCGGGATTTTCCGAGCAGTACTTC. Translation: CASSLSGTAGFSEQYF.

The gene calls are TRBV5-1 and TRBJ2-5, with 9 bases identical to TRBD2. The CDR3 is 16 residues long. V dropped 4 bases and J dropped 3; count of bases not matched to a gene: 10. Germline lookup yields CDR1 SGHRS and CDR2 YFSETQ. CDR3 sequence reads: CASSLRGGTSKETQYF. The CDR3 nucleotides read TGCGCCAGCAGCCTACGTGGCGGGACTAGCAAAGAGACCCAGTACTTC.

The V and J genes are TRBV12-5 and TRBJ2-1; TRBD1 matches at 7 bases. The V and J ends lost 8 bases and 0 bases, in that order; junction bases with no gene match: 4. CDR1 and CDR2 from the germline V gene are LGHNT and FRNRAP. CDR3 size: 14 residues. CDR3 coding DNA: TGTGCTAGTTTCGAGGGGGCCTCCTACAATGAGCAGTTCTTC. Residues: CASFEGASYNEQFF. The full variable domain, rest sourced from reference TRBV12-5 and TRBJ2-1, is DARVTQTPRHKVTEMGQEVTMRCQPILGHNTVFWYRQTMMQGLELLAYFRNRAPLDDSGMPKDRFSAEMPDATLATLKIQPSEPRDSAVYFCASFEGASYNEQFFGPGTRLTVL.

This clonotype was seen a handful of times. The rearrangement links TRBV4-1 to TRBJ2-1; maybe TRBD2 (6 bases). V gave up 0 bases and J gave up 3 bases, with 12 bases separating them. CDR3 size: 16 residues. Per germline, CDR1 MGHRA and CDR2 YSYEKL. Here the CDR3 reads CASSQDGGGNYNEQFF. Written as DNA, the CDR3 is TGCGCCAGCAGCCAAGATGGTGGCGGGAACTACAATGAGCAGTTCTTC.

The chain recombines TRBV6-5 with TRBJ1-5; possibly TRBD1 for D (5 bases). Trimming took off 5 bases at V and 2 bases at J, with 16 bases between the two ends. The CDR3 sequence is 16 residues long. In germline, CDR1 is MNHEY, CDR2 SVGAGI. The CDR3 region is CASSPWGGGGNQPQHF. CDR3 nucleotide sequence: TGTGCCAGCAGTCCTTGGGGGGGTGGGGGCAATCAGCCCCAGCATTTT.

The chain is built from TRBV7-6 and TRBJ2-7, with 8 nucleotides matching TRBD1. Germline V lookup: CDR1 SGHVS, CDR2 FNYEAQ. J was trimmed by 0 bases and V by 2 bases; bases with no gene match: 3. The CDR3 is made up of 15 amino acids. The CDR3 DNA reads TGTGCCAGCAGCTTACGACAGGGGTACTCCTACGAGCAGTACTTC. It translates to CASSLRQGYSYEQYF.

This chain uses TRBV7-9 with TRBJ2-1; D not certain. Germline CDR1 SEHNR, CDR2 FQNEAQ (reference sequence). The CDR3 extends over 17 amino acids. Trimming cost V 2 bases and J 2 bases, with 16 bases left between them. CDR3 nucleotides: TGTGCCAGCAGCTTATTGTCGTTGTGGACGACCTACAATGAGCAGTTCTTC. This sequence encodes CASSLLSLWTTYNEQFF.

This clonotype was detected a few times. The CDR3 DNA sequence: TGTGCCAGCAGTTTACCGAGGACAGGGGGCGGGGAGCAGTTCTTC. This translates into CASSLPRTGGGEQFF. The chain is built from TRBV12-3 or TRBV12-4 and TRBJ2-1, with 11 bases matching TRBD1. Losses at the gene ends were 2 bases for V and 10 bases for J; bases not matched to a gene: 7. The CDR3 length is 15 residues.

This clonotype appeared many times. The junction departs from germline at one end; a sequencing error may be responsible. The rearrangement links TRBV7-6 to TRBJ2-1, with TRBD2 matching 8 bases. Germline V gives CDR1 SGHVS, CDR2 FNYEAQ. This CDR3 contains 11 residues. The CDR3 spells CASRLAGEQFF. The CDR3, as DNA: TGTGCCAGCAGATTAGCGGGGGAGCAGTTCTTC.

CDR3: CASSLQGVPETQYF. CDR3 DNA: TGTGCCAGCAGCTTACAAGGGGTTCCAGAGACCCAGTACTTC. The rearrangement links TRBV5-8 to TRBJ2-5, with D possibly matching TRBD1 (5 bases). Trimming removed 2 bases from V and 4 bases from J, with 12 bases in between. The germline V gene has CDR1 SGHTS and CDR2 YDEGEE. CDR3 length: 14 amino acids.

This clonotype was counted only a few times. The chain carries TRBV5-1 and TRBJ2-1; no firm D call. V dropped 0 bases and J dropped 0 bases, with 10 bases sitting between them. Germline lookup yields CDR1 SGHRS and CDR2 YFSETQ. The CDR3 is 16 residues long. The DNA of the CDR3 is TGCGCCAGCAGCTTGGCCCGTCGGACCTCCTACAATGAGCAGTTCTTC. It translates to CASSLARRTSYNEQFF.

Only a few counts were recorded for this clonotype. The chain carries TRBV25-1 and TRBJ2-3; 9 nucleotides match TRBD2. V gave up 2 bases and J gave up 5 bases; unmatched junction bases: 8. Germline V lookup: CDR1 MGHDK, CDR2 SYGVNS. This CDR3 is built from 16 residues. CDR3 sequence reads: CASSEGSSGKVDTQYF. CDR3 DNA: TGTGCCAGCAGTGAAGGATCTAGCGGGAAGGTAGATACGCAGTATTTT.

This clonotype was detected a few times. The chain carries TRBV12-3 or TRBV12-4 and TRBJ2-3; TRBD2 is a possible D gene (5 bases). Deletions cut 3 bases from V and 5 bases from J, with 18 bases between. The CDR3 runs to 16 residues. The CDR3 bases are TGTGCCAGCAGTTTTAGGCTAGCCGGTATCGGAGATACGCAGTATTTT. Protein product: CASSFRLAGIGDTQYF.

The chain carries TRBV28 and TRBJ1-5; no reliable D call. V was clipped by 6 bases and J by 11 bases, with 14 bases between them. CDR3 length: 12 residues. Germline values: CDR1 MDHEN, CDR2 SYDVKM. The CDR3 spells CASSLGPRAQHF. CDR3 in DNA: TGTGCCAGCAGCCTGGGCCCCCGGGCCCAGCATTTT.

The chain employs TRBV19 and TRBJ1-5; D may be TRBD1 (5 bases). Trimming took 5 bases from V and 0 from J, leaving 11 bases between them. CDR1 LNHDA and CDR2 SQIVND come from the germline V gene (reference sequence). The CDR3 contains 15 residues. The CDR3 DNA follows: TGTGCCAGTAGTGTAGGACACCATAGCAATCAGCCCCAGCATTTT. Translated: CASSVGHHSNQPQHF.